The 16 T cell receptor beta chains below come from one sample, sequenced in a study of somatic mutations in cytotoxic T cells in rheumatoid arthritis. Only in-frame clones appear in the TCRdb table, and some are missing; sequencing was by immunoSEQ multiplex PCR. The sample has about 18,000 clones; just under 85% are singletons. Sequencing was done on a sample of CD8+ T cells sorted from blood. The receptors stem from an adult with rheumatoid arthritis.

This clone was found once. J is TRBJ1-1 and V is TRBV15; D uncertain. Germline V gives CDR1 LNHNV, CDR2 YYDKDF (reference sequence). CDR3 size: 13 residues. V shed 4 bases and J shed 4 bases, with 10 bases lying between them. The chain's CDR3 is CATSTGPLTEAFF. The CDR3 nucleotides read TGTGCCACCAGCACAGGACCCCTCACTGAAGCTTTCTTT.

This clone was picked up one time. V is TRBV2 and J is TRBJ2-6; D remains ambiguous. Germline V gives CDR1 SNHLY, CDR2 FYNNEI. V was trimmed by 0 bases and J by 2 bases, leaving 8 bases between them. The CDR3 is 16 residues long. CDR3 coding DNA: TGTGCCAGCAGTGAAGCGTGGCAGGCTGGGGCCAACGTCCTGACTTTC. It encodes CASSEAWQAGANVLTF.

A single count supports this clone. The rearrangement links TRBV6-5 to TRBJ1-5; weak D call: TRBD1 (5 bases). V was clipped by 6 bases and J by 2 bases, with 11 bases between them. Germline V gives CDR1 MNHEY, CDR2 SVGAGI. This CDR3 comprises 14 residues. For the CDR3, the DNA is TGTGCCAGCAGCCCTGGAGGGGGCAATCAGCCCCAGCATTTT. It yields the protein CASSPGGGNQPQHF.

The table lists this clone with a count of one. The gene calls are TRBV20-1 and TRBJ1-2, with D possibly matching TRBD1 (5 bases). V was clipped by 4 bases and J by 5 bases, with 5 bases between them. CDR3 length equals 10 residues. Germline V CDR1 and CDR2: DFQATT, SNEGSKA (reference sequence). CDR3 DNA sequence: TGCAGTGCTAAGGGGTATGGCTACACCTTC. Translation gives CSAKGYGYTF.

This chain connects TRBV27 to TRBJ2-5; D is uncertain. Trimming pared 4 bases from V and 11 bases from J, leaving 26 bases between. The CDR3 contains 16 residues. CDR1 MNHEY and CDR2 SMNVEV come from the germline V gene (reference sequence). In nucleotides, the CDR3 is TGTGCCAGCAGTTCAGGACCGCCGAGTTCCCTTCAAGAGCAGTACTTC. Translation gives CASSSGPPSSLQEQYF.

This CDR3 reads CASSPRTSPYNEQFF. In DNA form, the CDR3 reads TGCGCCAGCAGCCCCCGGACTAGCCCTTACAATGAGCAGTTCTTC. This rearrangement joins TRBV5-1 to TRBJ2-1; 8 positions agree with TRBD2. Germline V gene data show CDR1 as SGHRS and CDR2 as YFSETQ. V dropped 4 bases and J dropped 4; count of bases not matched to a gene: 7. CDR3 size: 15 residues. Full variable domain (missing parts from reference TRBV5-1 and TRBJ2-1): KAGVTQTPRYLIKTRGQQVTLSCSPISGHRSVSWYQQTPGQGLQFLFEYFSETQRNKGNFPGRFSGRQFSNSRSEMNVSTLELGDSALYLCASSPRTSPYNEQFFGPGTRLTVL.

The sample holds one count of this clone. CDR3 sequence reads: CASSHTGTVNQPQHF. The DNA for the CDR3 is TGCGCCAGCAGCCACACCGGGACGGTTAATCAGCCCCAGCATTTT. The rearrangement links TRBV4-1 to TRBJ1-5; the D gene is possibly TRBD1 (5 bases). The germline gives CDR1 MGHRA, CDR2 YSYEKL. V gave up 3 bases and J gave up 4 bases, with 13 bases separating them. The CDR3 covers 15 residues.

The chain recombines TRBV9 with TRBJ2-2, with D unclear. Germline V gene data show CDR1 as SGDLS and CDR2 as YYNGEE. This CDR3 has 11 residues. With 3 bases removed from V and 6 bases from J, the gap between germline ends came to 3 bases. Here the CDR3 DNA reads TGTGCCAGCAGCGCCCCCGGGGAGCTGTTTTTT. Encoded protein: CASSAPGELFF.

The V gene is TRBV19, the J gene TRBJ2-7; D unclear. Germline V gene lookup returns CDR1 LNHDA and CDR2 SQIVND (reference sequence). This CDR3 region has 12 residues. Trimming shortened V by 1 base and J by 4 bases, and 5 bases separated the two germline ends. This chain's CDR3 is CASSIGGYEQYF. DNA of the CDR3: TGTGCCAGTAGTATAGGGGGATACGAGCAGTACTTC.

The genes are TRBV18 and TRBJ1-4; no clear D. The CDR3 contains 16 residues. Trimming removed 0 bases at V and 2 bases at J, with 10 bases between. Per the germline V gene, CDR1 is KGHSH and CDR2 is LQKENI. Written as DNA, the CDR3 is TGTGCCAGCTCACCACCCAAAGGGAGGACTAATGAAAAACTGTTTTTT. This gives the protein CASSPPKGRTNEKLFF.

The V call is TRBV7-6, the J call TRBJ2-7, with 9 bases lining up with TRBD1. The CDR3 loop spans 15 amino acids. Germline trimming cut 4 bases from V and 0 bases from J; bases unmatched to any gene: 4. Germline lookup yields CDR1 SGHVS and CDR2 FNYEAQ. Here the CDR3 reads CASSSDRGGSYEQYF. The CDR3 region has the DNA TGTGCCAGCAGCTCGGACAGGGGAGGCTCCTACGAGCAGTACTTC.

The rearrangement joins TRBV5-1 to TRBJ1-2; D not resolved. Germline V gene data show CDR1 as SGHRS and CDR2 as YFSETQ. There are 14 residues in the CDR3. V lost 0 bases and J lost 6, with 12 bases in between. The CDR3: CASSLGSPQDGYTF. The DNA of the CDR3 is TGCGCCAGCAGCTTGGGGAGCCCCCAGGATGGCTACACCTTC. Combining the CDR3 with reference TRBV5-1 and TRBJ1-2 gives the whole variable domain KAGVTQTPRYLIKTRGQQVTLSCSPISGHRSVSWYQQTPGQGLQFLFEYFSETQRNKGNFPGRFSGRQFSNSRSEMNVSTLELGDSALYLCASSLGSPQDGYTFGSGTRLTVV.

The rearrangement joins TRBV15 to TRBJ1-5; no reliable D call. From germline, CDR1 is LNHNV and CDR2 YYDKDF (reference sequence). V was trimmed by 3 bases and J by 3 bases, leaving 6 bases between them. This CDR3 has 13 residues. CDR3 region: CATSSPPNQPQHF. The CDR3 nucleotides read TGTGCCACCAGCAGCCCTCCCAATCAGCCCCAGCATTTT.

This chain links TRBV2 with TRBJ1-2, with TRBD1 matching 9 bases. Germline loops: CDR1 SNHLY, CDR2 FYNNEI. J lost 7 bases, V lost 2 bases, and 8 bases had no gene match. This CDR3 has 15 amino acids. DNA for the CDR3: TGTGCCAGCAGTGAAACGACAGGGGGATTCGGTGGCTACACCTTC. Residues: CASSETTGGFGGYTF.

This clone was counted once. This sequence joins TRBV11-2 and TRBJ1-2, with D possibly matching TRBD1 (5 bases). The V gene's germline CDR1 is SGHAT and CDR2 FQNNGV. The V end was cut by 2 bases, the J end by 7 bases, with 20 bases between. This CDR3 region has 16 residues. The CDR3 sequence: CASSLLMTVHFIGYTF. CDR3 DNA sequence: TGTGCCAGCAGCTTACTCATGACAGTACACTTTATTGGCTACACCTTC. The whole variable domain, filled in from reference TRBV11-2 and TRBJ1-2, reads EAGVAQSPRYKIIEKRQSVAFWCNPISGHATLYWYQQILGQGPKLLIQFQNNGVVDDSQLPKDRFSAERLKGVDSTLKIQPAKLEDSAVYLCASSLLMTVHFIGYTFGSGTRLTVV.

This chain links TRBV4-1 with TRBJ1-5, with TRBD1 matching over 9 bases. There are 16 residues in the CDR3. V was pared by 2 bases and J by 7 bases, with 9 bases of the junction left unmatched. Germline-derived CDR1 and CDR2 are MGHRA and YSYEKL. CDR3 nucleotide sequence: TGCGCCAGCAGCCAATCGCACAGGGGGCGCGGACAGCCCCAGCATTTT. Translated: CASSQSHRGRGQPQHF.